This T cell receptor beta chain stems from a study of blood T cell repertoires in COVID-19. The wider study: Sites across the United States, Italy and Spain contributed samples from acute and convalescent COVID-19. Sample material is recorded as cDNA or gDNA derived from T cells, B-cell-depleted T cells, or PBMCs.

Source study methods: Amplification with reference gene primers provided the estimates of nucleated cell counts. TCRdb keeps only in-frame clones here, not all; method: immunoSEQ multiplex PCR. V, J and clone size derive from that table, while D and trimming were established from the DNA sequence. The table includes about 260,000 clones, around 90% detected once. The CDR3 consists of 13 residues. V lost 3 bases and J lost 8, with 8 bases in between. The sequence was collected from a woman in her 70s with COVID-19, enrolled during active disease. The sample comprised peripheral blood. The chain joins TRBV12-3 or TRBV12-4 to TRBJ1-6, with TRBD1 as a possible D gene (5 bases). The DNA for the CDR3 is TGTGCCAGCAGTTTTACGGGGGATTCACCCCTCCACTTT. Amino acids: CASSFTGDSPLHF.